The 18 T cell receptor beta chains below were found in one sample sequenced in a study of cytomegalovirus exposure and HLA in healthy donors. 13 Jbeta primers and 60 Vbeta primers were used for the PCR. Sequencing used immunoSEQ multiplex PCR; TCRdb keeps in-frame clones, though not all of them. The data contain around 110,000 clones, less than 85% of them singletons. Sequencing was carried out using PBMCs. These receptors were taken from a woman between 35 and 50 years old in good health and CMV-seropositive.

This chain joins TRBV5-1 and TRBJ2-7; TRBD2 matches 8 bases. CDR3 length: 14 amino acids. In germline, CDR1 is SGHRS, CDR2 YFSETQ. V trimming: 4 bases; J trimming: 6 bases; junction bases outside the gene matches: 9. This CDR3 is CASSGTSRGGEQYF. The CDR3 nucleotides are TGCGCCAGCAGCGGGACTAGTAGGGGTGGCGAGCAGTACTTC.

This clone was detected only a few times. This rearrangement joins TRBV7-4 to TRBJ1-1, with a weak D call TRBD1 (5 bases). CDR1 is SGHVT and CDR2 is SQSDAQ in the germline V gene. The V end lost 8 bases, the J end lost 13 bases, and 23 bases lay between the germline ends. CDR3 length: 13 residues. CDR3 DNA sequence: TGTGCCAGCGGGATTCAGGGAGGGCTCCAAGGTTTCTTT. Translation: CASGIQGGLQGFF.

The V call is TRBV7-8, the J call TRBJ1-4; D is possibly TRBD1 (6 bases). Germline-derived CDR1 and CDR2 are SGHVS and FQNEAQ. The length of the CDR3 is 14 residues. V was trimmed by 5 bases and J by 4 bases, leaving 11 bases between them. The CDR3 spells CASSLGQINEKLFF. CDR3 sequence (DNA): TGTGCCAGCAGCCTCGGACAGATTAATGAAAAACTGTTTTTT.

Points on this clone: Mismatch with germline at one junction end may stem from a read error. The genes are TRBV19 and TRBJ1-2, with D possibly matching TRBD1 (5 bases). Germline V lookup: CDR1 LNHDA, CDR2 SQIVND (reference sequence). The CDR3 has 11 amino acids. The DNA of the CDR3 is TGTGCCAGTAAGGACACCGCCCACGAACACTTC. The encoded protein is CASKDTAHEHF.

This clone qualifies as medium-sized. The same CDR3 also results from other DNA sequences found in this sample. This sequence joins TRBV9 and TRBJ2-3; D is uncertain. Germline V gives CDR1 SGDLS, CDR2 YYNGEE. The CDR3 length is 14 residues. V was shortened by 0 bases and J by 1 base, with 6 bases between the two germline ends. Here the CDR3 reads CASSVESGTDTQYF. The CDR3 DNA reads as TGTGCCAGCAGCGTAGAGAGCGGCACAGATACGCAGTATTTT.

The chain recombines TRBV5-6 with TRBJ1-4; tentative D call: TRBD1 (5 bases). The V gene's germline CDR1 is SGHDT and CDR2 YYEEEE. V gave up 6 bases and J gave up 6 bases, with 15 bases separating them. This CDR3 contains 14 residues. CDR3 DNA sequence: TGTGCCAGCACCTTCCAGGGCCGGGATGAAAAACTGTTTTTT. It translates to CASTFQGRDEKLFF. The full variable domain, completed using reference TRBV5-6 and TRBJ1-4, is DAGVTQSPTHLIKTRGQQVTLRCSPKSGHDTVSWYQQALGQGPQFIFQYYEEEERQRGNFPDRFSGHQFPNYSSELNVNALLLGDSALYLCASTFQGRDEKLFFGSGTQLSVL.

This rearrangement joins TRBV27 to TRBJ1-2; 7 nucleotides line up with TRBD1. J lost 7 bases, V lost 2 bases, and 7 bases had no gene match. CDR1 is MNHEY and CDR2 is SMNVEV in the germline V gene (reference sequence). The CDR3 covers 14 residues. CDR3 region: CASSLGDRDVGYTF. The DNA for the CDR3 is TGTGCCAGCAGTTTAGGTGACAGGGATGTTGGCTACACCTTC.

The chain employs TRBV7-2 and TRBJ1-5, with D hard to call. The CDR3 loop spans 14 amino acids. CDR1 and CDR2 from the germline V gene are SGHTA and FQGNSA. The V gene lost 1 base and the J gene lost 2 bases, with 6 bases spanning the gap. CDR3: CASSLVAGNQPQHF. The CDR3 nucleotides are TGTGCCAGCAGCTTAGTCGCGGGCAATCAGCCCCAGCATTTT.

The chain carries TRBV7-9 and TRBJ2-1; 10 bases line up with TRBD2. The length of the CDR3 is 15 residues. CDR1 is SEHNR and CDR2 is FQNEAQ in the germline V gene (reference sequence). Losses at the gene ends were 6 bases for V and 6 bases for J; bases not matched to a gene: 8. In DNA, the CDR3 is TGTGCCAGCAGATTAACAGCGGGGGGGCTCAATGAGCAGTTCTTC. Translated, it gives CASRLTAGGLNEQFF.

V usage is TRBV5-1 and J usage is TRBJ1-5; tentative D call: TRBD1 (6 bases). CDR1 and CDR2 from the germline V gene are SGHRS and YFSETQ. This CDR3 has 15 residues. Trimming took 3 bases from V and 2 from J, leaving 12 bases between them. CDR3 protein: CASSWGSGGNQPQHF. In nucleotides, the CDR3 is TGCGCCAGCAGCTGGGGGTCAGGGGGCAATCAGCCCCAGCATTTT. Based on the CDR3 plus reference TRBV5-1 and TRBJ1-5, the full variable domain is KAGVTQTPRYLIKTRGQQVTLSCSPISGHRSVSWYQQTPGQGLQFLFEYFSETQRNKGNFPGRFSGRQFSNSRSEMNVSTLELGDSALYLCASSWGSGGNQPQHFGDGTRLSIL.

V is TRBV7-2 and J is TRBJ1-3; tentative D call: TRBD1 (6 bases). Trimming removed 4 bases at V and 4 bases at J, with 8 bases between. Germline-derived CDR1 and CDR2 are SGHTA and FQGNSA. This CDR3 comprises 13 residues. In DNA form, the CDR3 reads TGTGCCAGCAGCTCCGGACAGGGAAACACCATATATTTT. Protein product: CASSSGQGNTIYF.

The chain recombines TRBV9 with TRBJ1-1, with D uncertain. This CDR3 is 13 amino acids long. Germline CDR1 reads SGDLS; CDR2 reads YYNGEE. V was shortened by 0 bases and J by 6 bases, with 9 bases between the two germline ends. DNA of the CDR3: TGTGCCAGCAGCGTAGGAGATCTCCCTGAAGCTTTCTTT. It encodes CASSVGDLPEAFF.

This clone was counted between two and nine times. This rearrangement joins TRBV6-6 to TRBJ1-2, with 8 bases lining up with TRBD1. CDR1 and CDR2 (germline): MNHNY, SVGAGI (reference sequence). The CDR3 contains 16 residues. V gave up 1 base and J gave up 8 bases; unmatched junction bases: 12. The CDR3 DNA follows: TGTGCCAGCAGTTACTATCCTACAGGGGGTGGTTGGGGCTACACCTTC. Its protein is CASSYYPTGGGWGYTF.

The chain carries TRBV5-1 and TRBJ2-1, with D possibly being TRBD1 (6 bases). Trimming took 5 bases from V and 9 from J, leaving 18 bases between them. The CDR3 runs 14 residues. CDR1 and CDR2 (germline): SGHRS, YFSETQ. The CDR3 DNA follows: TGCGCCAGCAGTTTCCAACAGGGCTCCGGTGAGCAGTTCTTC. It translates to CASSFQQGSGEQFF.

This sequence joins TRBV5-1 and TRBJ2-5; 13 bases are shared with TRBD2. Germline CDR1 reads SGHRS; CDR2 reads YFSETQ. Losses at the gene ends were 3 bases for V and 2 bases for J; bases not matched to a gene: 4. The length of the CDR3 is 16 residues. CDR3: CASSYPGLAGQETQYF. Here the CDR3 DNA reads TGCGCCAGCAGCTACCCGGGACTAGCGGGGCAAGAGACCCAGTACTTC.

The V gene is TRBV7-3, the J gene TRBJ2-2; weak D call: TRBD1 (6 bases). V was cut by 6 bases and J by 6 bases, with 20 bases left in between. CDR3 length: 16 amino acids. Germline values: CDR1 SGHTA, CDR2 FQGTGA. CDR3 amino acids: CASRPGTHPGAGELFF. Written as DNA, the CDR3 is TGTGCCAGCAGACCTGGGACACACCCCGGGGCCGGGGAGCTGTTTTTT.

This chain connects TRBV5-4 to TRBJ2-5, with 7 bases matching TRBD2. The ends lost 3 bases at V and 4 bases at J; junction bases unmatched: 6. The germline gives CDR1 SGHNT, CDR2 YYREEE (reference sequence). The CDR3 length is 14 residues. CDR3 coding DNA: TGTGCCAGCAGCTCCTACCAGCGGGGAGAGACCCAGTACTTC. Translation: CASSSYQRGETQYF.

This chain connects TRBV4-1 to TRBJ2-7, with 10 bases fitting TRBD2. The CDR3 totals 14 residues. The germline V gene encodes CDR1 MGHRA and CDR2 YSYEKL. J lost 3 bases, V lost 6 bases, and 5 bases had no gene match. In DNA, the CDR3 is TGCGCCAGCAGGGGTGCTAGCGGGGGCTACGAGCAGTACTTC. Encoded protein: CASRGASGGYEQYF.